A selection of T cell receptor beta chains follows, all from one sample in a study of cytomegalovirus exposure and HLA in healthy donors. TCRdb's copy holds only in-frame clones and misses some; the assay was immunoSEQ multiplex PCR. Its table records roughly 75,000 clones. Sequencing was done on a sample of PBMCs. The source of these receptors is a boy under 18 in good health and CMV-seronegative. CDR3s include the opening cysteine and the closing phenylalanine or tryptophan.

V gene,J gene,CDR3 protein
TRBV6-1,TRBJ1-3,CASSDRVVGNTIYF
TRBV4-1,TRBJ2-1,CASSQKRASGTNEQFF
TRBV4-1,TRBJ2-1,CASSQDWAYNEQFF
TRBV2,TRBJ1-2,CASSEGRGTPYGYTF
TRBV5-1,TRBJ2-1,CASSRPRDKIYNEQFF
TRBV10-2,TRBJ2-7,CASPDPQVNYEQYF
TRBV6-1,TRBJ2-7,CASSEGLASYQFSPYEQYF
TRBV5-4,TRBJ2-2,CASSASTGIKAGELFF
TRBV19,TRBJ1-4,CASSIFGETGNNEKLFF
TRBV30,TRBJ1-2,CAWSTNRGIGYGYTF
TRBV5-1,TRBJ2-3,CASSSYRVEDTQYF
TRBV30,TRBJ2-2,CAWSVELRGRPGELFF
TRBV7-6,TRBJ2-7,CASSLGTGVSYEQYF
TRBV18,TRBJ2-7,CASSPSTGGIAYEQYF
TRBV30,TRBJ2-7,CAWTKGTAGEQYF
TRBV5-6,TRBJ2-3,CASSLVSDTQYF
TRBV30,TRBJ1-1,CAWSVYDGGRANTEAFF
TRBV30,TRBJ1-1,CAWSADRSNTEAFF
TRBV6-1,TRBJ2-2,CAIRTGNTGELFF
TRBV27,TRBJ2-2,CASSFFRWLGGGELFF
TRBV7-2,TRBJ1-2,CASSLGGQGVQFYGYTF
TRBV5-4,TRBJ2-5,CASSVAGDQETQYF
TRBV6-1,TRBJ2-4,CASSADRNIQYF
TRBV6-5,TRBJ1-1,CASSKPLTGQAFF
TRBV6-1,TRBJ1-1,CASGSGPGTGEQAFF
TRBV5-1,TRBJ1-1,CASSLAVASEAFF
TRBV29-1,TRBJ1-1,CSVVWGTGNTEAFF